This T cell receptor beta chain emerged from a study of control samples from healthy donors and cancer patients. The CDR3 length is 17 residues. J was trimmed by 3 bases and V by 2 bases; bases with no gene match: 10. The germline V gene has CDR1 SGHTS and CDR2 YDEGEE. Sequencing used immunoSEQ multiplex PCR; TCRdb keeps in-frame clones, though not all of them. The sample yields about 130,000 clones, about nine tenths seen once. V and J are TRBV5-8 and TRBJ2-3; TRBD2 matches at 9 bases. This receptor was identified in a woman in her forties or fifties in good health. Sequences were obtained from blood. In nucleotides, the CDR3 is TGTGCCAGCAGCTTACTCTTTAGCGGGAGTCGGACAGATACGCAGTATTTT. It translates to CASSLLFSGSRTDTQYF.